In its sample, the clone carrying this T cell receptor beta chain was seen once. Its target is not known. V trimming: 4 bases; J trimming: 1 base; junction bases outside the gene matches: 6. CDR3 length: 16 residues. In germline, CDR1 is KGHDR, CDR2 SFDVKD. This specimen belongs to a study of T cell responses to AZD1222 COVID-19 vaccine. Points from the study as a whole: As reported, nearly half of all spike-specific TCRs target variant regions that are unmutated. Researchers took repertoire samples only after the peak T cell response had come. Spike-specific TCRs gained breadth and depth after people received two AZD1222 doses. Donors in the cohort were predominantly white British and more often female, and clonal diversity was possibly underestimated.

Assay used: immunoSEQ multiplex PCR; TCRdb lists only in-frame clones, some missing. The sample holds approximately 130,000 clones, roughly 88% seen once. This TCR was recovered from an adult who received the AZD1222 COVID-19 vaccine. The chain has TRBV24-1 and TRBJ1-5, with 7 bases aligning to TRBD1. Specimen: peripheral blood, collected 28 days after the second AZD1222 dose. CDR3: CATSETTGLSNQPQHF. CDR3 sequence (DNA): TGTGCCACCAGTGAAACGACAGGGTTGAGCAATCAGCCCCAGCATTTT.